A single sample gave rise to the 26 T cell receptor beta chains below, sequenced in a study of T cell responses to AZD1222 COVID-19 vaccine. Profiling relied on immunoSEQ multiplex PCR, and the TCRdb table lists in-frame clones only, not all of them. The sample has 55,000 to 70,000 clones; about 88% are singletons. The starting material was peripheral blood, obtained 28 days after the second AZD1222 dose. The receptors were gathered from an adult who received the AZD1222 COVID-19 vaccine.

V is TRBV6-5 and J is TRBJ2-3, with D perhaps given as TRBD1 or TRBD2 (5 bases each). Germline values: CDR1 MNHEY, CDR2 SVGAGI. This CDR3 is 15 amino acids long. The V end lost 5 bases, the J end lost 0 bases, and 12 bases lay between the germline ends. The CDR3 reads CASSKPGTSTDTQYF. The DNA of the CDR3 is TGTGCCAGCAGTAAACCCGGGACCAGCACAGATACGCAGTATTTT.

The chain links TRBV9 to TRBJ2-7, with TRBD1 as a possible D gene (5 bases). Germline CDR1 is SGDLS and CDR2 is YYNGEE. Trimming stripped 0 bases from V and 2 bases from J, with 15 bases between. The length of the CDR3 is 16 residues. This CDR3 is CASSVEPQGSTYEQYF. CDR3 DNA sequence: TGTGCCAGCAGCGTAGAGCCCCAGGGAAGCACCTACGAGCAGTACTTC.

The rearrangement links TRBV19 to TRBJ2-1; 8 positions match TRBD2. J lost 8 bases, V lost 6 bases, and 15 bases had no gene match. Germline lookup yields CDR1 LNHDA and CDR2 SQIVND (reference sequence). The CDR3 is made up of 16 amino acids. CDR3 nucleotides: TGTGCCAGTAGACCCCAAGCGGGAGCGGGCAAAGATGAGCAGTTCTTC. It specifies CASRPQAGAGKDEQFF. Together with reference TRBV19 and TRBJ2-1, the CDR3 gives the full variable domain: DGGITQSPKYLFRKEGQNVTLSCEQNLNHDAMYWYRQDPGQGLRLIYYSQIVNDFQKGDIAEGYSVSREKKESFPLTVTSAQKNPTAFYLCASRPQAGAGKDEQFFGPGTRLTVL.

V gene TRBV24-1 combines with J gene TRBJ2-7; 7 nucleotides match TRBD1. The CDR3 length is 14 residues. Germline V gene data show CDR1 as KGHDR and CDR2 as SFDVKD. Trimming took 1 base from V and 5 from J; bases not matched to a gene: 4. In nucleotides, the CDR3 is TGTGCCACCAGTGATTTCAACAGGGGTGACGAGCAGTACTTC. Translated, it gives CATSDFNRGDEQYF.

This chain links TRBV5-6 with TRBJ2-2; D is possibly TRBD2 (5 bases). The CDR3 loop spans 15 amino acids. With 0 bases removed from V and 5 bases from J, the gap between germline ends came to 11 bases. Germline-derived CDR1 and CDR2 are SGHDT and YYEEEE. The CDR3 DNA is TGTGCCAGCAGCTTGGGAAAACTAGGGACCGGGGAGCTGTTTTTT. It yields the protein CASSLGKLGTGELFF.

The V call is TRBV24-1, the J call TRBJ2-1; 12 bases are a match to TRBD2. CDR1 is KGHDR, CDR2 SFDVKD, per germline. J was trimmed by 10 bases and V by 1 base; bases with no gene match: 16. The CDR3 length is 19 residues. The CDR3, as DNA: TGTGCCACCAGTGATTTTACAGGGGGAACTAGCGGGAGGTTACGCGAGCAGTTCTTC. Translation: CATSDFTGGTSGRLREQFF.

This chain joins TRBV7-2 and TRBJ2-7, with D tentatively TRBD1 (5 bases). This CDR3 is built from 14 residues. Germline V gene lookup returns CDR1 SGHTA and CDR2 FQGNSA. Trimming stripped 5 bases from V and 1 base from J, with 12 bases between. CDR3 sequence reads: CASSQKGLSYEQYF. CDR3 sequence (DNA): TGTGCCAGCAGCCAGAAGGGGTTGTCCTACGAGCAGTACTTC.

The chain recombines TRBV3-1 (or the pseudogene TRBV3-2) with TRBJ2-3; 8 bases map to TRBD2. V lost 4 bases to trimming and J lost 8 bases; unmatched junction nucleotides: 11. The CDR3 spans 15 residues. CDR1 and CDR2 from the germline V gene are LGHDT and YNNKEL (reference sequence). The CDR3 sequence: CASSPLTGGRPTQYF. The CDR3 DNA sequence: TGTGCCAGCAGCCCCCTGACGGGGGGGAGACCTACGCAGTATTTT.

The chain is built from TRBV6-5 and TRBJ2-7; 10 bases agree with TRBD1. After removal of 6 bases from V and 5 bases from J, the junction contained 10 bases not matched to a gene. Germline assignment: CDR1 MNHEY and CDR2 SVGAGI. CDR3 length equals 15 residues. The CDR3 bases are TGTGCCAGCAGCCAACCGGGACAGGGGACCCACGAGCAGTACTTC. This sequence encodes CASSQPGQGTHEQYF.

The V and J genes are TRBV4-3 and TRBJ2-7, with TRBD2 matching 11 bases. With 5 bases clipped from V and 3 bases from J, the junction kept 15 bases outside the gene matches. The CDR3 extends over 18 amino acids. The germline CDR1 and CDR2 sequences are LGHNA and YSLEER. This CDR3 reads CASSAQLAGANPSYEQYF. In DNA form, the CDR3 reads TGCGCCAGCAGCGCCCAACTAGCGGGAGCGAACCCTAGCTACGAGCAGTACTTC.

This clone was counted a single time. The chain is built from TRBV23-1 and TRBJ2-7, with D perhaps matching TRBD1 or TRBD2 (7 bases each). TRBV23-1 is classed as an ORF, of uncertain function. The CDR3 has 15 residues. Between the trimmed V and J ends, which lost 7 bases and 2 bases, there was a span of 18 bases. CDR3 protein: CASTPPTGTTYEQYF. The CDR3 DNA is TGCGCCAGCACCCCCCCGACAGGGACTACCTACGAGCAGTACTTC.

This chain's CDR3 is CASSLGTRGGGELFF. The CDR3 bases are TGTGCCAGCAGCTTGGGGACTAGGGGAGGCGGGGAGCTGTTTTTT. V is TRBV11-2 and J is TRBJ2-2; 8 positions match TRBD2. The CDR3 contains 15 residues. Germline V gene lookup returns CDR1 SGHAT and CDR2 FQNNGV. V was pared by 3 bases and J by 7 bases, with 7 bases of the junction left unmatched.

CDR3 sequence (DNA): TGTGCCAGCAGTCTAGAAAGGGTCTATGGCTACACCTTC. Its translation is CASSLERVYGYTF. This chain uses TRBV12-3 or TRBV12-4 with TRBJ1-2; D call uncertain. Trimming took off 5 bases at V and 4 bases at J, with 11 bases between the two ends. The length of the CDR3 is 13 residues.

This chain joins TRBV10-3 and TRBJ2-2; 7 bases map to TRBD1. Germline V gene lookup returns CDR1 ENHRY and CDR2 SYGVKD. This CDR3 is built from 16 residues. V shed 3 bases, J shed 1 base, and the junction held 5 bases outside the gene matches. The CDR3 region is CAISDEYRGNTGELFF. CDR3 bases: TGTGCCATCAGTGATGAATACAGGGGGAACACCGGGGAGCTGTTTTTT.

The genes are TRBV11-2 and TRBJ1-1; the D is unclear. The CDR3 is 15 residues long. Germline CDR1 and CDR2: SGHAT and FQNNGV. V was trimmed by 6 bases and J by 2 bases, leaving 16 bases between them. The CDR3 sequence is CASRVVGRLNTEAFF. The CDR3 DNA reads TGTGCCAGCAGGGTGGTTGGCAGACTAAACACTGAAGCTTTCTTT. Full variable domain (remainder filled in from reference TRBV11-2 and TRBJ1-1): EAGVAQSPRYKIIEKRQSVAFWCNPISGHATLYWYQQILGQGPKLLIQFQNNGVVDDSQLPKDRFSAERLKGVDSTLKIQPAKLEDSAVYLCASRVVGRLNTEAFFGQGTRLTVV.

The V gene is TRBV12-3 or TRBV12-4, the J gene TRBJ1-1, with D tentatively TRBD1 (6 bases). V was trimmed by 4 bases and J by 5 bases, leaving 11 bases between them. The CDR3 spans 13 residues. In DNA, the CDR3 is TGTGCCAGCAGTTATTTCAGGGGAACTGAAGCTTTCTTT. This translates into CASSYFRGTEAFF.

The chain recombines TRBV11-2 with TRBJ2-7; tentative D call: TRBD2 (6 bases). Germline CDR1 SGHAT, CDR2 FQNNGV. V lost 6 bases to trimming and J lost 2 bases, with 23 bases between them. This CDR3 is built from 17 residues. The CDR3 nucleotides read TGTGCCAGCAGGGGGGGTGGAGGTGCAGTCTACACCTACGAGCAGTACTTC. This encodes CASRGGGGAVYTYEQYF.

The chain links TRBV5-1 to TRBJ2-2; D not resolved. The germline V gene encodes CDR1 SGHRS and CDR2 YFSETQ. The length of the CDR3 is 14 residues. V was cut by 4 bases and J by 6 bases, with 13 bases left in between. The CDR3 sequence is CASSLESLAGELFF. CDR3 nucleotide sequence: TGCGCCAGCAGCCTAGAAAGTTTGGCCGGGGAGCTGTTTTTT.

J is TRBJ1-4 and V is TRBV30; D is uncertain. V lost 2 bases, J lost 3 bases, and 10 bases lay in between. CDR3 length: 14 amino acids. Germline V lookup: CDR1 GTSNPN, CDR2 SVGIG (reference sequence). The CDR3 coding sequence is TGTGCCTGGAGTTTCAGCGGCCCTAATGAAAAACTGTTTTTT. Protein sequence: CAWSFSGPNEKLFF.

The chain carries TRBV5-1 and TRBJ2-1, with 8 nucleotides matching TRBD2. V dropped 0 bases and J dropped 1; count of bases not matched to a gene: 3. The CDR3 has 16 amino acids. The germline CDR1 and CDR2 sequences are SGHRS and YFSETQ. Here the CDR3 reads CASSLDGTRSYNEQFF. In nucleotides, the CDR3 is TGCGCCAGCAGCTTGGATGGGACTAGGTCCTACAATGAGCAGTTCTTC.

The rearrangement joins TRBV30 to TRBJ2-5, with 8 bases matching TRBD1. The CDR3 is made up of 15 amino acids. Germline assignment: CDR1 GTSNPN and CDR2 SVGIG (reference sequence). V was clipped by 0 bases and J by 5 bases; unmatched bases: 8. The CDR3 loop reads CAWSVSGGNWETQYF. For the CDR3, the DNA is TGTGCCTGGAGTGTATCAGGGGGCAACTGGGAGACCCAGTACTTC.

CDR3 protein: CASSSRAYSNQPQHF. CDR3 DNA: TGTGCCAGCAGTTCCCGGGCGTATAGCAATCAGCCCCAGCATTTT. The chain combines TRBV2 with TRBJ1-5; unclear D gene. Trimming stripped 5 bases from V and 0 bases from J, with 11 bases between. Germline CDR1 reads SNHLY; CDR2 reads FYNNEI. CDR3 length equals 15 residues.

This chain links TRBV7-9 with TRBJ2-7, with a weak D call TRBD1 (6 bases). Germline V gene data show CDR1 as SEHNR and CDR2 as FQNEAQ (reference sequence). The CDR3 loop spans 16 amino acids. The V end was cut by 4 bases, the J end by 0 bases, with 16 bases between. CDR3 bases: TGTGCCAGCAGCTCGGGTTACAGGGCAGCCTCCTACGAGCAGTACTTC. This translates into CASSSGYRAASYEQYF.

V usage is TRBV5-6 and J usage is TRBJ1-3, with TRBD1 as a possible D gene (6 bases). V was cut by 4 bases and J by 4 bases, with 12 bases left in between. CDR1 is SGHDT, CDR2 YYEEEE, per germline. The CDR3 sequence is 14 residues long. The CDR3, as DNA: TGTGCCAGCAGCCCACAGGGCGCCGGAAACACCATATATTTT. Protein sequence: CASSPQGAGNTIYF.

This clone was detected only a few times. The CDR3 nucleotides read TGTGCCAGCAGCACCTCCGGGACAGGGACCAACGAGCAGTACTTC. Encoded protein: CASSTSGTGTNEQYF. This sequence joins TRBV7-2 and TRBJ2-7; 9 bases agree with TRBD1. J gave up 5 bases and V 5 bases, and 10 bases lay outside the gene matches. CDR1 SGHTA and CDR2 FQGNSA come from the germline V gene. The CDR3 totals 15 residues.

The chain has TRBV19 and TRBJ1-2; D might be TRBD1 (6 bases). The CDR3 is 14 amino acids. Trimming shortened V by 7 bases and J by 4 bases, and 16 bases separated the two germline ends. From germline, CDR1 is LNHDA and CDR2 SQIVND (reference sequence). The CDR3 region is CASMAGTTRYGYTF. The DNA for the CDR3 is TGTGCCAGTATGGCCGGGACAACGCGCTATGGCTACACCTTC.